The 6 T cell receptor beta chains below all came from one sample that was sequenced in a study of persistence of HIV-infected CD4 T cells. These TCRs' antigens remain unknown. This was the immunoSEQ version 4 assay in survey mode. This table comes from immunoSEQ multiplex PCR, and its TCRdb copy is limited to in-frame clones, with some not included. The data contain some 14,000 clones, about three fifths of them seen just once; the ten biggest clones take up about 7%. Cells were stimulated with overlapping HIV-1 Gag 15-mer peptides. CD4+ T cells upregulating both CD40 ligand and CD69 were sorted as responding cells. The sequencing used CD4+ T cells sorted from PBMCs after roughly 18-hour stimulation, collected from a patient who received antiretroviral therapy. All receptors derive from an adult man with HIV who was CMV-seropositive.

In its sample, this clone ranks as large. The chain recombines TRBV5-5 with TRBJ1-5; D ambiguous. The CDR3 extends over 15 amino acids. Trimming took off 1 base at V and 2 bases at J, with 10 bases between the two ends. Germline CDR1 SGHKS, CDR2 YYEKEE (reference sequence). In DNA form, the CDR3 reads TGTGCCAGCAGCTTGCGTGACCAGGGCAATCAGCCCCAGCATTTT. Its translation: CASSLRDQGNQPQHF.

This clone was recorded a few times. J is TRBJ1-3 and V is TRBV5-5; weak D call: TRBD1 (6 bases). The germline V gene has CDR1 SGHKS and CDR2 YYEKEE (reference sequence). The V gene lost 0 bases and the J gene lost 0 bases, with 16 bases spanning the gap. The CDR3 totals 18 residues. CDR3 sequence reads: CASSLDRASNPSGNTIYF. DNA for the CDR3: TGTGCCAGCAGCTTGGACAGGGCGTCCAACCCCTCTGGAAACACCATATATTTT.

The genes are TRBV28 and TRBJ2-1; D gene ambiguous. CDR1 MDHEN and CDR2 SYDVKM come from the germline V gene. Trimming took off 3 bases at V and 8 bases at J, with 8 bases between the two ends. This CDR3 has 12 amino acids. The CDR3 coding sequence is TGTGCCAGCAGTTTGCTTTGGGATGAGCAGTTCTTC. It is translated as CASSLLWDEQFF.

The rearrangement joins TRBV5-1 to TRBJ1-1, with TRBD1 identical over 10 bases. V shed 5 bases and J 0 bases; nucleotides not matched to a gene: 7. The CDR3 sequence is 16 residues long. CDR1 is SGHRS and CDR2 is YFSETQ in the germline V gene. CDR3 loop: CASRTGQGTVNTEAFF. CDR3 DNA: TGCGCCAGCAGGACGGGACAGGGGACGGTGAACACTGAAGCTTTCTTT.

By share of the sample, this clone is medium-sized. The chain uses TRBV6-1 and TRBJ1-6; 7 bases are shared with TRBD1. V dropped 3 bases and J dropped 9; count of bases not matched to a gene: 8. Germline V CDR1 and CDR2: MNHNS, SASEGT. The CDR3 loop spans 15 amino acids. The CDR3 loop is CASSERQGRSSPLHF. In nucleotides, the CDR3 is TGTGCCAGCAGTGAGAGACAGGGCCGGAGTTCACCCCTCCACTTT.

The CDR3 DNA follows: TGTGCCAGCAGCCTAACAGGGGACAATGAGCAGTTCTTC. It yields the protein CASSLTGDNEQFF. The chain links TRBV4-2 to TRBJ2-1; TRBD1 matches 7 bases. Trimming took 4 bases from V and 5 from J; bases not matched to a gene: 2. The length of the CDR3 is 13 residues. CDR1 and CDR2 (germline): LGHNA, YNFKEQ.